The 15 T cell receptor beta chains presented below share a single source sample, sequenced in a study of cytomegalovirus exposure and HLA in healthy donors. Produced via immunoSEQ multiplex PCR; TCRdb's table is partial and in-frame only. The table lists about 88,000 clones, around 82% of them singletons. What was sequenced was PBMCs. The receptors originated from a young woman in good health and CMV-seropositive.

This rearrangement joins TRBV4-2 to TRBJ2-1; 8 bases map to TRBD2. The CDR3 runs 16 residues. V shed 1 base, J shed 1 base, and the junction held 3 bases outside the gene matches. Germline CDR1 is LGHNA and CDR2 is YNFKEQ. The CDR3 DNA is TGTGCCAGCAGCCAAGTTTTAGCGGGGTCCTACAATGAGCAGTTCTTC. Protein sequence: CASSQVLAGSYNEQFF.

This chain connects TRBV7-6 to TRBJ1-1; D not resolved. The V and J ends lost 5 bases and 0 bases respectively, with 10 bases between them. The CDR3 length is 14 residues. Germline V gene lookup returns CDR1 SGHVS and CDR2 FNYEAQ. The CDR3 sequence is CASSLTYMNTEAFF. CDR3 nucleotides: TGTGCCAGCAGCCTTACATACATGAACACTGAAGCTTTCTTT. The variable domain in full, with the rest retrieved from reference TRBV7-6 and TRBJ1-1, is GAGVSQSPRYKVTKRGQDVALRCDPISGHVSLYWYRQALGQGPEFLTYFNYEAQQDKSGLPNDRFSAERPEGSISTLTIQRTEQRDSAMYRCASSLTYMNTEAFFGQGTRLTVV.

The chain carries TRBV15 and TRBJ1-2, with D unresolved. Trimming removed 3 bases at V and 2 bases at J, with 10 bases between. Germline-derived CDR1 and CDR2 are LNHNV and YYDKDF (reference sequence). The CDR3 extends over 14 amino acids. CDR3 amino acids: CATSRDRENYGYTF. In nucleotides, the CDR3 is TGTGCCACCAGCAGGGACCGGGAGAACTATGGCTACACCTTC.

The chain carries TRBV7-8 and TRBJ2-3, with 7 bases aligning to TRBD2. This CDR3 is built from 16 residues. Germline V gene data show CDR1 as SGHVS and CDR2 as FQNEAQ. V shed 5 bases, J shed 6 bases, and the junction held 14 bases outside the gene matches. As DNA, the CDR3 is TGTGCCAGCAGCCCCGGACTAGGACGGTTTGGGGATACGCAGTATTTT. Protein: CASSPGLGRFGDTQYF.

There are a few counts of this clone. V usage is TRBV30 and J usage is TRBJ1-5; no firm D call. The CDR3 has 13 residues. With 3 bases removed from V and 7 bases from J, the gap between germline ends came to 13 bases. Per germline, CDR1 GTSNPN and CDR2 SVGIG (reference sequence). The CDR3 loop reads CAWSRSERQPQHF. CDR3 sequence (DNA): TGTGCCTGGAGCCGATCGGAGCGGCAGCCCCAGCATTTT.

The J gene is TRBJ1-3, the V gene TRBV5-1; D may be TRBD1 (5 bases). V was clipped by 0 bases and J by 3 bases, with 10 bases between them. Germline loops: CDR1 SGHRS, CDR2 YFSETQ. The CDR3 is made up of 15 amino acids. The CDR3 protein is CASSLVQGYGNTIYF. For the CDR3, the DNA is TGCGCCAGCAGCTTGGTCCAGGGCTATGGAAACACCATATATTTT.

V is TRBV4-1 and J is TRBJ1-4, with 9 bases lining up with TRBD1. V lost 3 bases, J lost 6 bases, and 14 bases stayed unmatched. CDR1 and CDR2 from the germline V gene are MGHRA and YSYEKL. The CDR3 covers 18 residues. The CDR3 is CASSHLGQGWTKDEKLFF. For the CDR3, the DNA is TGCGCCAGCAGCCATTTAGGACAGGGGTGGACGAAAGATGAAAAACTGTTTTTT.

V is TRBV30 and J is TRBJ1-5; D unclear. The CDR3 loop spans 13 amino acids. Germline V gene lookup returns CDR1 GTSNPN and CDR2 SVGIG (reference sequence). The V gene lost 0 bases and the J gene lost 3 bases, with 6 bases spanning the gap. This CDR3 reads CAWSVGHNQPQHF. Here the CDR3 DNA reads TGTGCCTGGAGTGTCGGTCACAATCAGCCCCAGCATTTT.

The chain is built from TRBV13 and TRBJ2-7; 7 bases fit TRBD2. J was trimmed by 9 bases and V by 5 bases; bases with no gene match: 13. The CDR3 is 14 residues long. Looked up from germline, CDR1 is PRHDT and CDR2 is FYEKMQ (reference sequence). CDR3 in amino acids: CASSPTWAREGQYF. The CDR3 DNA sequence: TGTGCCAGCAGCCCCACGTGGGCCAGGGAGGGGCAGTACTTC. The whole variable domain, remainder taken from reference TRBV13 and TRBJ2-7, is AAGVIQSPRHLIKEKRETATLKCYPIPRHDTVYWYQQGPGQDPQFLISFYEKMQSDKGSIPDRFSAQQFSDYHSELNMSSLELGDSALYFCASSPTWAREGQYFGPGTRLTVT.

This sequence joins TRBV21-1 and TRBJ2-7; the table's TRBD2 call for D was not verified on the DNA. TRBV21-1 is flagged as a pseudogene. This CDR3 spans 15 amino acids. The chain's CDR3 is CASSRSKRGADEQYF. The DNA of the CDR3 is TGTGCCAGCAGCCGGTCGAAGCGGGGGGCTGACGAGCAGTACTTC.

The chain uses TRBV4-1 and TRBJ2-3; D perhaps matches TRBD1 (7 bases). Between the trimmed V and J ends, which lost 1 base and 6 bases, there was a span of 11 bases. This CDR3 contains 14 residues. Germline lookup yields CDR1 MGHRA and CDR2 YSYEKL. CDR3 sequence (DNA): TGCGCCAGCAGCCAAGGACAGGGAGGCGATACGCAGTATTTT. Residues: CASSQGQGGDTQYF.

The CDR3 region is CASSLRGQETQYF. The CDR3 DNA sequence: TGTGCCAGCAGCTTGCGGGGGCAAGAGACCCAGTACTTC. The chain uses TRBV5-6 and TRBJ2-5, with TRBD2 as a possible D gene (6 bases). The germline gives CDR1 SGHDT, CDR2 YYEEEE. This CDR3 spans 13 amino acids. Trimming left V 1 base short and J 2 bases short, with 6 bases between.

The chain has TRBV5-1 and TRBJ1-3; tentative D call: TRBD1 (6 bases). The CDR3 has 17 amino acids. V lost 1 base, J lost 0 bases, and 14 bases lay in between. CDR1 is SGHRS and CDR2 is YFSETQ in the germline V gene. In nucleotides, the CDR3 is TGCGCCAGCAGCTTGACCCCAAGGACAGACTCTGGAAACACCATATATTTT. Encoded protein: CASSLTPRTDSGNTIYF.

In DNA, the CDR3 is TGTGCCAGCAGCCAAGACAGGGAGGCCTACAATGAGCAGTTCTTC. It is translated as CASSQDREAYNEQFF. V is TRBV11-2 and J is TRBJ2-1; D possibly corresponds to TRBD1 (7 bases). Germline V gives CDR1 SGHAT, CDR2 FQNNGV. This CDR3 contains 15 residues. Trimming cost V 5 bases and J 2 bases, with 13 bases left between them.

With respect to this clone: One junction end disagrees with the germline gene, perhaps due to a read error. The rearrangement links TRBV4-2 to TRBJ2-2; 14 bases are shared with TRBD2. Germline CDR1 is LGHNA and CDR2 is YNFKEQ. The CDR3 spans 18 residues. CDR3 in DNA: TGTGCCAGCAGCCCTACGAGGACTAGCGGGGGGAGCACCGGAGAGCTGTTTTTT. It translates to CASSPTRTSGGSTGELFF.